One and the same sample provided the 11 T cell receptor beta chains below, sequenced in a study of cytotoxic CD8 clonotypes in ibrutinib-treated CLL. Libraries were prepared by immunoSEQ multiplex PCR; TCRdb keeps only in-frame clonotypes and omits some of them. Here the sample spans fewer than 45,000 clones, 71% being singletons. The input for sequencing was PBMCs, taken at disease progression, from a patient treated with ibrutinib. Source of these receptors: a human donor with chronic lymphocytic leukemia.

The chain combines TRBV4-2 with TRBJ2-2, with D perhaps given as TRBD1 or TRBD2 (5 bases each). Trimming pared 0 bases from V and 8 bases from J, leaving 16 bases between. The CDR3 runs to 16 residues. Germline V CDR1 and CDR2: LGHNA, YNFKEQ. The CDR3: CASSQDPLGPGGELFF. In DNA form, the CDR3 reads TGTGCCAGCAGCCAAGACCCCCTGGGACCAGGGGGGGAGCTGTTTTTT.

This clone appeared a single time. CDR3 sequence reads: CASSLDGSGPPGQYF. The CDR3 DNA follows: TGTGCCAGCAGCTTAGATGGTAGCGGGCCCCCGGGCCAGTACTTC. The V call is TRBV7-2, the J call TRBJ2-5, with 7 nucleotides matching TRBD2. V gave up 1 base and J gave up 10 bases; unmatched junction bases: 12. In germline, CDR1 is SGHTA, CDR2 FQGNSA. This CDR3 contains 15 residues.

V and J are TRBV6-4 and TRBJ2-1, with 11 positions matching TRBD1. The V and J ends lost 3 bases and 6 bases, in that order; junction bases with no gene match: 1. The CDR3 is 14 amino acids. The germline V gene has CDR1 MRHNA and CDR2 SNTAGT. CDR3 loop: CASSEGTGGNEQFF. The CDR3 DNA reads TGTGCCAGCAGTGAGGGGACAGGGGGCAATGAGCAGTTCTTC.

The chain employs TRBV4-1 and TRBJ2-7; D possibly corresponds to TRBD2 (6 bases). The CDR3 spans 19 residues. CDR1 and CDR2 from the germline V gene are MGHRA and YSYEKL. The V gene lost 2 bases and the J gene lost 6 bases, with 29 bases spanning the gap. CDR3 loop: CASSQHPGERTEKPLEQYF. The CDR3 coding sequence is TGCGCCAGCAGCCAACACCCGGGGGAAAGGACCGAGAAACCCCTCGAGCAGTACTTC.

The chain is built from TRBV6-4 and TRBJ1-6; D might be TRBD1 (5 bases). This CDR3 comprises 15 residues. The ends were cut back, 4 bases at V and 2 bases at J, with 9 bases in the middle. CDR1 MRHNA and CDR2 SNTAGT come from the germline V gene. The CDR3 reads CASSVEDTYNSPLHF. CDR3 DNA: TGTGCCAGCAGTGTGGAGGACACCTATAATTCACCCCTCCACTTT.

V usage is TRBV2 and J usage is TRBJ1-6, with 8 bases aligning to TRBD1. Germline CDR1 and CDR2: SNHLY and FYNNEI. Trimming took 5 bases from V and 9 from J; bases not matched to a gene: 9. The CDR3 covers 15 residues. CDR3 sequence reads: CASSLEDRVGSPLHF. The CDR3 DNA follows: TGTGCCAGCAGTTTGGAGGACAGGGTGGGTTCACCCCTCCACTTT. Based on the CDR3 plus reference TRBV2 and TRBJ1-6, the full variable domain is EPEVTQTPSHQVTQMGQEVILRCVPISNHLYFYWYRQILGQKVEFLVSFYNNEISEKSEIFDDQFSVERPDGSNFTLKIRSTKLEDSAMYFCASSLEDRVGSPLHFGNGTRLTVT.

This clone is deemed medium-sized. The chain recombines TRBV6-6 with TRBJ1-3; D ambiguous. V lost 6 bases and J lost 4, with 7 bases in between. The CDR3 consists of 12 residues. In germline, CDR1 is MNHNY, CDR2 SVGAGI (reference sequence). The chain's CDR3 is CASSPQGNTIYF. CDR3 nucleotide sequence: TGTGCCAGCAGCCCCCAGGGAAACACCATATATTTT.

In its sample, this clone ranks as medium-sized. The CDR3 nucleotides are TGTGCCAGCACGGGGGGCAGGAGAGTCTATGGCTACACCTTC. Its protein is CASTGGRRVYGYTF. The J gene is TRBJ1-2, the V gene TRBV2; tentatively, D is TRBD1 (6 bases). Trimming cost V 7 bases and J 4 bases, with 16 bases left between them. CDR1 is SNHLY and CDR2 is FYNNEI in the germline V gene. The CDR3 is 14 residues long.

This clone was seen a few times. Other DNA sequences from this sample encode an identical CDR3 as well. The chain joins TRBV10-2 to TRBJ2-5, with D perhaps matching TRBD1 or TRBD2 (5 bases each). Per the germline V gene, CDR1 is WSHSY and CDR2 is SAAADI. The CDR3 totals 13 residues. The V end was cut by 4 bases, the J end by 3 bases, with 9 bases between. The CDR3 DNA sequence: TGCGCCAGCAGTGTGCAGGGAGAAGAGACCCAGTACTTC. This gives the protein CASSVQGEETQYF.

The chain links TRBV28 to TRBJ1-1; D remains unclear. V shed 7 bases and J shed 0 bases, with 18 bases lying between them. This CDR3 is 16 amino acids long. Germline CDR1 and CDR2: MDHEN and SYDVKM. CDR3 residues: CASIPEDQVMNTEAFF. In DNA, the CDR3 is TGTGCCAGCATCCCCGAGGACCAAGTCATGAACACTGAAGCTTTCTTT.

The table lists this clone with a few counts. The chain is built from TRBV5-5 and TRBJ1-5; D gene unclear. V shed 0 bases and J shed 5 bases, with 6 bases lying between them. This CDR3 spans 13 amino acids. Germline CDR1 and CDR2: SGHKS and YYEKEE (reference sequence). CDR3 in amino acids: CASSLAAHQPQHF. In nucleotides, the CDR3 is TGTGCCAGCAGCTTGGCAGCGCATCAGCCCCAGCATTTT.